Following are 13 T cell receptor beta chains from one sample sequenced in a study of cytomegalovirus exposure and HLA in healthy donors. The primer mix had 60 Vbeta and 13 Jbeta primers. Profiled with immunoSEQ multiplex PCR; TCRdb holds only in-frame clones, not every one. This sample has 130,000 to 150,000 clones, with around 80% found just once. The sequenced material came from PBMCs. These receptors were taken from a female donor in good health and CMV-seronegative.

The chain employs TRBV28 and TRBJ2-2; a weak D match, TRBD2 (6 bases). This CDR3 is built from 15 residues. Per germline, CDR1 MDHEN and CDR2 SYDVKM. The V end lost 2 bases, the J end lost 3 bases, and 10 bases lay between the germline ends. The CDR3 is CASSLGRGYTGELFF. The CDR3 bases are TGTGCCAGCAGTTTAGGACGGGGGTACACCGGGGAGCTGTTTTTT.

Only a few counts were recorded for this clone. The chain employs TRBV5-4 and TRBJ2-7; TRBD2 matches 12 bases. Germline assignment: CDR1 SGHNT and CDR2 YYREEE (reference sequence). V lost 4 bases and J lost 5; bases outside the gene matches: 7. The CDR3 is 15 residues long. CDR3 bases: TGTGCCAGCAGCCCTTGGACTAGCGGGGTCCACGAGCAGTACTTC. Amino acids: CASSPWTSGVHEQYF.

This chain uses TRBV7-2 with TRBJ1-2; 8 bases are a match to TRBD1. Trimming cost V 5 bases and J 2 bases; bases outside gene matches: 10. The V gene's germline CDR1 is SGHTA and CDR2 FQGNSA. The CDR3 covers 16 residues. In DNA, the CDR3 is TGTGCCAGCAGCACCCGACAGGGGCTTGGAAACTATGGCTACACCTTC. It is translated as CASSTRQGLGNYGYTF.

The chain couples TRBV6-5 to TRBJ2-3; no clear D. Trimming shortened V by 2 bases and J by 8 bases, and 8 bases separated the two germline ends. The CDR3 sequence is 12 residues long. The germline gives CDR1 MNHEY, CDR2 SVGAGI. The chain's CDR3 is CASSYAGGTQYF. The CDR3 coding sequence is TGTGCCAGCAGTTACGCTGGCGGTACGCAGTATTTT.

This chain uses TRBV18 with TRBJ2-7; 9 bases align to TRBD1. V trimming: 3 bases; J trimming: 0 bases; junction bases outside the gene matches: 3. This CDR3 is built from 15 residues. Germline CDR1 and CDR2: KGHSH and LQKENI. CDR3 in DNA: TGTGCCAGCTCACCCGGGACAGGGCACTCCTACGAGCAGTACTTC. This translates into CASSPGTGHSYEQYF.

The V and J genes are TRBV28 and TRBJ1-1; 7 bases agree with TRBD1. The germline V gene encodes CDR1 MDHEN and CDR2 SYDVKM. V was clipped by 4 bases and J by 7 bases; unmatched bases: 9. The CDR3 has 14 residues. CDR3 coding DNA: TGTGCCAGCAGTTCGGGACAGCGAAACGATGAAGCTTTCTTT. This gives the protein CASSSGQRNDEAFF.

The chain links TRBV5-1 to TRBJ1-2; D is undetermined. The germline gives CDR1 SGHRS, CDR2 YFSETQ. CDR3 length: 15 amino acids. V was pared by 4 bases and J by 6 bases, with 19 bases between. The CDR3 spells CASSVASGGFDGYTF. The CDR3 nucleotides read TGCGCCAGCAGCGTCGCCTCCGGCGGGTTCGATGGCTACACCTTC.

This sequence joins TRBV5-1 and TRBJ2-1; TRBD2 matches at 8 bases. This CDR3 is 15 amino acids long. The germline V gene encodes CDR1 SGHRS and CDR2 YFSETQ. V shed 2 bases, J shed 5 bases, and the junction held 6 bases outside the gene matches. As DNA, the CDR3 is TGCGCCAGCAGCTTCTACGGGGGGGCGCACAATGAGCAGTTCTTC. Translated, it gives CASSFYGGAHNEQFF. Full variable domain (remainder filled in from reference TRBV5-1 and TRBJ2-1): KAGVTQTPRYLIKTRGQQVTLSCSPISGHRSVSWYQQTPGQGLQFLFEYFSETQRNKGNFPGRFSGRQFSNSRSEMNVSTLELGDSALYLCASSFYGGAHNEQFFGPGTRLTVL.

The CDR3 sequence: CASSLTTSSTDTQYF. Written as DNA, the CDR3 is TGTGCCAGCAGCTTAACGACTAGCAGCACAGATACGCAGTATTTT. The V and J genes are TRBV7-3 and TRBJ2-3, with TRBD2 matching over 7 bases. Germline V gene lookup returns CDR1 SGHTA and CDR2 FQGTGA. Trimming at V came to 0 bases and at J to 0 bases, leaving 0 bases not matched to a gene. The CDR3 length is 15 residues.

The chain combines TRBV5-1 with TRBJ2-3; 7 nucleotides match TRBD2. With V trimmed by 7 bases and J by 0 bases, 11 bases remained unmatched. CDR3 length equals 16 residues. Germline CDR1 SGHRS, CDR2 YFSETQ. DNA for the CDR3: TGCGCCAGCGGAGGCGGGGGAACTCCTAGCACAGATACGCAGTATTTT. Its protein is CASGGGGTPSTDTQYF.

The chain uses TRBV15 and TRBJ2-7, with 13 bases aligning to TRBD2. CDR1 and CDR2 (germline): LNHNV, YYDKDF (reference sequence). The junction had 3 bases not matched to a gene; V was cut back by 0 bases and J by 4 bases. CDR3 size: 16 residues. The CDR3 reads CATSRDTSGGAYEQYF. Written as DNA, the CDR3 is TGTGCCACCAGCAGAGATACTAGCGGGGGGGCATACGAGCAGTACTTC.

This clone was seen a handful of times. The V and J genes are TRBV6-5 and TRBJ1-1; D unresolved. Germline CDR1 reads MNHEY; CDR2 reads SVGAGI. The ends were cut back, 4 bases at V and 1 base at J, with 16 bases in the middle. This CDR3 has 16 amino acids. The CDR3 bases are TGTGCCAGCAGTTCCCTGTCACTGACTCGGAACACTGAAGCTTTCTTT. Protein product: CASSSLSLTRNTEAFF.

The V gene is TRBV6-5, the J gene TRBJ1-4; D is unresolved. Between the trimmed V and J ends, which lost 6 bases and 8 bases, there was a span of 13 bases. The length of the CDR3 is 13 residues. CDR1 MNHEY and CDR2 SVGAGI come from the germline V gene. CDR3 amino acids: CASRSLSGEKLFF. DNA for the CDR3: TGTGCCAGCAGAAGTTTATCGGGGGAAAAACTGTTTTTT.